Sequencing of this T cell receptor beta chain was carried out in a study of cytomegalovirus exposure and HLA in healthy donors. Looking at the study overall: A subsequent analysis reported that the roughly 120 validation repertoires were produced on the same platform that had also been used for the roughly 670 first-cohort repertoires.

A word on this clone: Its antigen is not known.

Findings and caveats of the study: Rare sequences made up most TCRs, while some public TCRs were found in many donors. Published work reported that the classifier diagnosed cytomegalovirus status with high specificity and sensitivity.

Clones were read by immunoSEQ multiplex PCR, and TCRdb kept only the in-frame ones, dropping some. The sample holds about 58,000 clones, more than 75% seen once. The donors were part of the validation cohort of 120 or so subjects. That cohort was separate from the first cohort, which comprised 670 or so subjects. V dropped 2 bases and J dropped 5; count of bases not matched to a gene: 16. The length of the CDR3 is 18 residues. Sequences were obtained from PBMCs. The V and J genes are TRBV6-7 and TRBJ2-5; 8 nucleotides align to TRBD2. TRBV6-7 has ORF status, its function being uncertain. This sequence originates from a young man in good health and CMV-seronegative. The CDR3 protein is CASSYPGGEGELGETQYF. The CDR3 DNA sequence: TGTGCCAGCAGTTACCCGGGGGGGGAGGGCGAGTTGGGGGAGACCCAGTACTTC.